These T cell receptor beta chains were read from a single sample in a study of T cell responses to AZD1222 COVID-19 vaccine. Profiled with immunoSEQ multiplex PCR; TCRdb holds only in-frame clones, not every one. The repertoire holds 75,000 to 100,000 clones, with around 90% as singletons. The sequences come from peripheral blood, collected on day 0 of AZD1222 vaccination. These receptors came from an adult in good health. CDR3s include the opening cysteine and the closing phenylalanine or tryptophan. Each record gives: V gene, J gene, D gene, clone size, CDR3 protein, CDR3 DNA. The D gene is left open where the match is weak. The size of a clone is reported for some rows only, either as once, few or many, or as a class for expanded clones.

TRBV5-4,TRBJ1-2,-,-,CASSFDRGTYGYTF,TGTGCCAGCAGCTTCGACAGAGGTACTTATGGCTACACCTTC
TRBV6-4,TRBJ2-3,TRBD2,-,CASSAGGPTDTQYF,TGTGCCAGCAGTGCGGGGGGGCCCACAGATACGCAGTATTTT
TRBV29-1,TRBJ2-1,-,-,CSSIPKVAYNEQFF,TGCAGCTCCATACCGAAAGTAGCCTACAATGAGCAGTTCTTC
TRBV5-1,TRBJ2-2,-,-,CASSLAASTGELFF,TGCGCCAGCAGCTTGGCTGCGAGCACCGGGGAGCTGTTTTTT
TRBV5-8,TRBJ2-3,TRBD2,-,CASSILGLAGGLDTQYF,TGTGCCAGCAGCATCCTGGGACTAGCGGGGGGCTTAGATACGCAGTATTTT
TRBV4-3,TRBJ2-7,-,-,CASSQDSRRGTTYEQYF,TGCGCCAGCAGCCAAGACTCTCGGCGGGGGACAACCTACGAGCAGTACTTC
TRBV4-2,TRBJ2-3,TRBD1,-,CASSQDSDRGPSTDTQYF,TGTGCCAGCAGCCAAGATTCAGACAGGGGCCCTAGCACAGATACGCAGTATTTT
TRBV23-1,TRBJ2-6,-,-,CASSQFYHGDSGANVLTF,TGCGCCAGCAGTCAATTCTATCATGGGGATTCTGGGGCCAACGTCCTGACTTTC
TRBV2,TRBJ1-6,-,-,CASSTGMTSSYNSPLHF,TGTGCCAGCAGTACGGGGATGACCAGCTCCTATAATTCACCCCTCCACTTT
TRBV18,TRBJ1-1,-,-,CASSPTELGGNTEAFF,TGTGCCAGCTCACCAACGGAGCTAGGTGGGAACACTGAAGCTTTCTTT
TRBV6-6,TRBJ2-7,TRBD2,-,CASTSGTSGPRSKYF,TGTGCCAGCACCTCCGGGACTAGCGGACCTCGTTCGAAGTACTTC
TRBV27,TRBJ2-7,-,few,CASSGAATPYEQYF,TGTGCCAGCTCGGGGGCAGCGACCCCGTACGAGCAGTACTTC
TRBV5-1,TRBJ1-2,TRBD1,-,CASSLVFIRTGAEGYTF,TGCGCCAGCAGCTTGGTATTCATAAGGACAGGGGCGGAGGGCTACACCTTC
TRBV6-5,TRBJ1-1,-,-,CASSLEGHTDTEAFF,TGTGCCAGCAGTCTCGAAGGACACACCGACACTGAAGCTTTCTTT
TRBV12-5,TRBJ1-4,TRBD1,-,CASGFQGATDGNEKLFF,TGTGCTAGTGGTTTTCAGGGGGCTACTGACGGAAATGAAAAACTGTTTTTT